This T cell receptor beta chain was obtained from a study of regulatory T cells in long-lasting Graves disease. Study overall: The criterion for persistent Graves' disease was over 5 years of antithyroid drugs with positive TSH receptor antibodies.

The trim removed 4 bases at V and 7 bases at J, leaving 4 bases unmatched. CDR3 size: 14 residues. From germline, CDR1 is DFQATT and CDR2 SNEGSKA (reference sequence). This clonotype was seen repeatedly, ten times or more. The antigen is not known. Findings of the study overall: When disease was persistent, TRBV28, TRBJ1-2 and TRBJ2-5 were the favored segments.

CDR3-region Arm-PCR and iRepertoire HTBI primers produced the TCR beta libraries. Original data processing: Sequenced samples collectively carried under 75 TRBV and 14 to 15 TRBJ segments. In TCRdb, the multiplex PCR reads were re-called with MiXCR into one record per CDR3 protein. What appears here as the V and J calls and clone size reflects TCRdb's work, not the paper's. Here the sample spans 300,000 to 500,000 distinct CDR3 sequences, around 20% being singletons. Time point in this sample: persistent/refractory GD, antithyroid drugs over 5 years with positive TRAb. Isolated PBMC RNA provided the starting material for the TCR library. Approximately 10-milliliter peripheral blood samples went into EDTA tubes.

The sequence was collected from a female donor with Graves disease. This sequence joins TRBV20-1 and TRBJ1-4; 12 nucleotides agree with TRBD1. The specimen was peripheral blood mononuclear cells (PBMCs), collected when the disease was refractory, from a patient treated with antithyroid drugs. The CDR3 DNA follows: TGCAGTGCTACCCCGGGACAGGGGGCTGAAAAACTGTTTTTT. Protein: CSATPGQGAEKLFF.